The present T cell receptor beta chain was sequenced within a study of T-cell reconstitution after alpha-beta-depleted transplantation in children. Study-wide results and limits: Surviving recipient T cells and intrathymic progenitors accounted for some patients' high TCRbeta diversity at day 60. Reportedly, alpha-beta T cells present about two months post-transplant originated from several hundred expanded clones of graft origin.

The CDR3 totals 15 residues. With 0 bases removed from V and 2 bases from J, the gap between germline ends came to 10 bases. CDR1 and CDR2 from the germline V gene are LNHDA and SQIVND (reference sequence). Unique molecular identifiers featured in how the TCRbeta library was prepared. MiXCR, run by TCRdb on the PCR reads, gives a single entry per CDR3 protein. The table records several thousand distinct CDR3 sequences, about 15% of them present only once. This clonotype has ten or more counts. Its antigen is not known. This receptor was obtained from a male patient aged 10 to 17 who had a stem cell transplant for acute lymphoblastic leukemia, so the T cells may come from the graft donor. The specimen was PBMCs, mostly from graft donor cells, collected 60 days after TCRalphabeta/CD19-depleted stem cell transplant. The V and J genes are TRBV19 and TRBJ2-5; no definite D call. CDR3 bases: TGTGCCAGTAGTATAGACGGACGCTATCAAGAGACCCAGTACTTC. Protein sequence: CASSIDGRYQETQYF.